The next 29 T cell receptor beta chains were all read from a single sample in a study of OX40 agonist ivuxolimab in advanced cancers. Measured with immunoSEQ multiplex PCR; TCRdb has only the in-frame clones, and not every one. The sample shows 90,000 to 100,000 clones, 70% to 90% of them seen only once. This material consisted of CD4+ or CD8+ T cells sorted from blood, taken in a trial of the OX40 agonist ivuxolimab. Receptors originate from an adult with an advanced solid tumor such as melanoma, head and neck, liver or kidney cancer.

The DNA for the CDR3 is TGTGCCATCGGCGCCGGTACCACAGATACGCAGTATTTT. This translates into CAIGAGTTDTQYF. The J gene is TRBJ2-3, the V gene TRBV10-3; no firm D call. In germline, CDR1 is ENHRY, CDR2 SYGVKD. The CDR3 spans 13 residues. The germline V and J ends were trimmed by 8 bases and 2 bases, with 11 bases remaining between them.

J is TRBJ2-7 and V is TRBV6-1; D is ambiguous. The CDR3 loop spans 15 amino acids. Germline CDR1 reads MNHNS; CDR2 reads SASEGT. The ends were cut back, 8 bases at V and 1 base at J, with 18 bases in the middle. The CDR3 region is CASRLNIGQSYEQYF. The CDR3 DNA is TGTGCCAGCCGTCTAAATATCGGTCAGTCCTACGAGCAGTACTTC.

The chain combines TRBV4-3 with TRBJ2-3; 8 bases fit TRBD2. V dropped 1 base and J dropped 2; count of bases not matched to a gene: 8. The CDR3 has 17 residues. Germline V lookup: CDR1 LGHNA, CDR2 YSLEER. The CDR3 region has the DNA TGCGCCAGCAGCCAAGTCCCGAGCGGGAGCCTCACAGATACGCAGTATTTT. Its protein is CASSQVPSGSLTDTQYF.

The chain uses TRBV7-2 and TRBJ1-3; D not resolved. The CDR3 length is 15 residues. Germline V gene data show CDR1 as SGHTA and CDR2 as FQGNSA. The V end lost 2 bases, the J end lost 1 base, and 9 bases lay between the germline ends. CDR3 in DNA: TGTGCCAGCAGCTTATACCCGGGATCTGGAAACACCATATATTTT. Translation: CASSLYPGSGNTIYF.

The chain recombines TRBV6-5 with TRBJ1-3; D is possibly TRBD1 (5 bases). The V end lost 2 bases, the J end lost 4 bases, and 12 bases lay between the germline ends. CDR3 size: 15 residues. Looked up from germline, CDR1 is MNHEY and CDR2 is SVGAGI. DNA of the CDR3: TGTGCCAGCAGTTACAGACAGCCGCCCGGAAACACCATATATTTT. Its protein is CASSYRQPPGNTIYF.

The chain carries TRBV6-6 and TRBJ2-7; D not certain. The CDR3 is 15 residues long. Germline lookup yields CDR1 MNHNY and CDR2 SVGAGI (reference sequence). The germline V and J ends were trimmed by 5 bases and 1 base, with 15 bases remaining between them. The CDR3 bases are TGTGCCAGCAGTGCATCATTAGTGGGTTCCTACGAGCAGTACGTC. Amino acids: CASSASLVGSYEQYV.

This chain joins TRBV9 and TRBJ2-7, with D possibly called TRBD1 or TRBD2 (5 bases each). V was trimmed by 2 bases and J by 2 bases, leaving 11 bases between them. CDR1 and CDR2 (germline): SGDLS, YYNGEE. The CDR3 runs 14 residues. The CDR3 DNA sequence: TGTGCCAGCAGCGTGGGACCCACGACCTACGAGCAGTACGTC. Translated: CASSVGPTTYEQYV.

DNA for the CDR3: TGTGCCAGCAGTTACTCTGGGGTGGGGGGCTACACCTTC. Translation: CASSYSGVGGYTF. This chain connects TRBV6-5 to TRBJ1-2; D unclear. The CDR3 spans 13 residues. The V gene's germline CDR1 is MNHEY and CDR2 SVGAGI. The ends were cut back, 0 bases at V and 8 bases at J, with 10 bases in the middle.

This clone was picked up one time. The CDR3 DNA reads as TGTGCCACCGGAGCGGGAGGGCCTTACGAGCAGTACGTC. Translating it yields CATGAGGPYEQYV. V and J are TRBV6-5 and TRBJ2-7, with 10 bases aligning to TRBD2. Germline trimming cut 10 bases from V and 4 bases from J; bases unmatched to any gene: 7. Germline lookup yields CDR1 MNHEY and CDR2 SVGAGI. This CDR3 contains 13 residues.

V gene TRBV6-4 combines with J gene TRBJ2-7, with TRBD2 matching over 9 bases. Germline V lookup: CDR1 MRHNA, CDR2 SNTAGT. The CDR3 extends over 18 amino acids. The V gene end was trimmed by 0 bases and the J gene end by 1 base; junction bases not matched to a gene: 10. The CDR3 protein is CASSDSAGLLAGSYEQYV. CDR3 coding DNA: TGTGCCAGCAGTGACTCAGCAGGCCTACTAGCGGGTTCCTACGAGCAGTACGTC.

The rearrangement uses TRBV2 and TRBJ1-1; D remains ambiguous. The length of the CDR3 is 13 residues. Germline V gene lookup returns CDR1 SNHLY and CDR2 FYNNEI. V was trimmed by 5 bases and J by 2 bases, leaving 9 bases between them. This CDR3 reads CASSRTFNTEAFF. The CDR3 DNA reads TGTGCCAGCAGTCGAACTTTTAACACTGAAGCTTTCTTT.

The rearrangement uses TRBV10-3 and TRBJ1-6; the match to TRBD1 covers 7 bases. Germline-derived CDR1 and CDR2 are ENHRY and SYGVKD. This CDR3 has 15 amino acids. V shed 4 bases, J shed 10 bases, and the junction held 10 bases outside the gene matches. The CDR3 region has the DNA TGTGCCATCAGTGCCCAACAGGGGATGGAATCACCCCTCCACTTT. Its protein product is CAISAQQGMESPLHF.

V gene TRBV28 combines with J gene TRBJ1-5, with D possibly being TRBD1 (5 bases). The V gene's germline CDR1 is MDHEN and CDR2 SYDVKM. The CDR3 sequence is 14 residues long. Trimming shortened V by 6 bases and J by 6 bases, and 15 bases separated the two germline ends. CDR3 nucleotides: TGTGCCAGCAGCTCTCACCACCAGGGTCAGCCCCAGCATTTT. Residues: CASSSHHQGQPQHF.

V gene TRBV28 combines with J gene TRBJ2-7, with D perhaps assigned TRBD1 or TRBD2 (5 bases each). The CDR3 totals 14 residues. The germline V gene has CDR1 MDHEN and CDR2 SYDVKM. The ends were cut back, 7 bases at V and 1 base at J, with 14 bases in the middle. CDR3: CASTTGTPSYEQYF. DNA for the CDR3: TGTGCCAGCACGACTGGGACGCCATCCTACGAGCAGTACTTC.

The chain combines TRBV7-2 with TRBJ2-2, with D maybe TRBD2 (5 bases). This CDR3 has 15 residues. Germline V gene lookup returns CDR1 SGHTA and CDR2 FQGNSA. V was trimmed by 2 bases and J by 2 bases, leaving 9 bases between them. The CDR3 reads CASSLWTGNTGELFF. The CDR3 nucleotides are TGTGCCAGCAGCTTATGGACTGGTAACACCGGGGAGCTGTTTTTT.

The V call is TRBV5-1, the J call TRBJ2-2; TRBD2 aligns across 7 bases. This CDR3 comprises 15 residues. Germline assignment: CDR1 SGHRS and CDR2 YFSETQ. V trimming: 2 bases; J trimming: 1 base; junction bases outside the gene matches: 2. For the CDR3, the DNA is TGCGCCAGCAGCTTCAGCGGGGAGAACACCGGGGAGCTGTTTTTT. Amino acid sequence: CASSFSGENTGELFF. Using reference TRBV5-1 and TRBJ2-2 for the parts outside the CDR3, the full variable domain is KAGVTQTPRYLIKTRGQQVTLSCSPISGHRSVSWYQQTPGQGLQFLFEYFSETQRNKGNFPGRFSGRQFSNSRSEMNVSTLELGDSALYLCASSFSGENTGELFFGEGSRLTVL.

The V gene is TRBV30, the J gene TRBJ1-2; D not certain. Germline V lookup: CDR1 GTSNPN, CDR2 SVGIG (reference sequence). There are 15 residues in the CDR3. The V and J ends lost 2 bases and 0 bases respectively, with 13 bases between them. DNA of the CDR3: TGTGCCTGGAGTATGCCGCCGGTAACTAACTATGGCTACACCTTC. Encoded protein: CAWSMPPVTNYGYTF.

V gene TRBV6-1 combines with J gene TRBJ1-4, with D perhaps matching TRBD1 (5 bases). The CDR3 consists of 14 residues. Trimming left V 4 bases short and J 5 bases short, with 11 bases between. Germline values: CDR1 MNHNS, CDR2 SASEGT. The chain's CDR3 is CASSVGQGNEKLFF. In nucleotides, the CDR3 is TGTGCCAGCAGTGTCGGACAAGGCAATGAAAAACTGTTTTTT.

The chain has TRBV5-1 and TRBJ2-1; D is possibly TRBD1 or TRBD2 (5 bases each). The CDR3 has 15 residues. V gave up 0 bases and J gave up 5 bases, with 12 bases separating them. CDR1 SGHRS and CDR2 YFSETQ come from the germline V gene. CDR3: CASSLGGSVNNEQFF. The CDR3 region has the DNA TGCGCCAGCAGCTTGGGGGGGAGTGTCAACAATGAGCAGTTCTTC.

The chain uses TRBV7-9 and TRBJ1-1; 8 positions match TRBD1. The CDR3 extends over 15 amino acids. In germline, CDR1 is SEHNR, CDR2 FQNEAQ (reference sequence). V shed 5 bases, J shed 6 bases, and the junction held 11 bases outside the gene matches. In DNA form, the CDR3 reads TGTGCCAGCAGCCCGTCTCGCTCAGGGGGCTCTGAAGCTTTCTTT. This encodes CASSPSRSGGSEAFF.

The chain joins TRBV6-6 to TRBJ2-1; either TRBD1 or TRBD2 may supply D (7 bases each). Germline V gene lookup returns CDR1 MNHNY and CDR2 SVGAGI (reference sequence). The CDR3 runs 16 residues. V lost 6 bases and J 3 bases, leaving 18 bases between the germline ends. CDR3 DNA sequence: TGTGCCAGCAGGTCCTCCAGGGGGGGCCACTACAATGAGCAGTTCTTC. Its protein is CASRSSRGGHYNEQFF.

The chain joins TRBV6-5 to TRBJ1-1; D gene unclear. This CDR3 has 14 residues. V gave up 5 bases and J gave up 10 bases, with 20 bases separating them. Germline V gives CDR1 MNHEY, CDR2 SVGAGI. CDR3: CASSNPDGRGRAFF. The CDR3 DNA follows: TGTGCCAGCAGTAACCCGGACGGGAGAGGTAGAGCTTTCTTT.

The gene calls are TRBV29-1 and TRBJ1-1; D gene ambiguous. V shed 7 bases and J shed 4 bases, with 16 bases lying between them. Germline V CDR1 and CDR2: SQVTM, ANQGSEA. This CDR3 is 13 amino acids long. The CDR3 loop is CSGLSSGGTEAFF. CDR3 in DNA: TGCAGCGGACTATCGAGCGGCGGCACTGAAGCTTTCTTT. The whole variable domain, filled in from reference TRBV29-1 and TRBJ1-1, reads SAVISQKPSRDICQRGTSLTIQCQVDSQVTMMFWYRQQPGQSLTLIATANQGSEATYESGFVIDKFPISRPNLTFSTLTVSNMSPEDSSIYLCSGLSSGGTEAFFGQGTRLTVV.

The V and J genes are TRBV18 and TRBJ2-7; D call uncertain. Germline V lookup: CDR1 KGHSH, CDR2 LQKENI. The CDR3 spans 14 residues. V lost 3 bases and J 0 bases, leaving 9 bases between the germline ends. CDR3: CASSPPGLSYEQYF. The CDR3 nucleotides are TGTGCCAGCTCACCTCCGGGCCTCTCCTACGAGCAGTACTTC.

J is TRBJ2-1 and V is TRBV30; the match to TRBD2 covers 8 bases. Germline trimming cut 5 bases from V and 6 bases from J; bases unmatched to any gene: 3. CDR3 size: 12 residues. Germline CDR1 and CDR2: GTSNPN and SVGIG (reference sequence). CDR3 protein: CAWATSGNEQFF. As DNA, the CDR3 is TGTGCCTGGGCTACTAGCGGCAATGAGCAGTTCTTC.

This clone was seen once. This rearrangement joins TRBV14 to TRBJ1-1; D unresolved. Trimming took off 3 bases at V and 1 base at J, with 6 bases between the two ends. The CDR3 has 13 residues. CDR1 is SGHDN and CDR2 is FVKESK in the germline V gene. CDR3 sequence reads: CASSQQPNTEAFF. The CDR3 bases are TGTGCCAGCAGCCAGCAACCGAACACTGAAGCTTTCTTT. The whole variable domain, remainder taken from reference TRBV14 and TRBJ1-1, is EAGVTQFPSHSVIEKGQTVTLRCDPISGHDNLYWYRRVMGKEIKFLLHFVKESKQDESGMPNNRFLAERTGGTYSTLKVQPAELEDSGVYFCASSQQPNTEAFFGQGTRLTVV.

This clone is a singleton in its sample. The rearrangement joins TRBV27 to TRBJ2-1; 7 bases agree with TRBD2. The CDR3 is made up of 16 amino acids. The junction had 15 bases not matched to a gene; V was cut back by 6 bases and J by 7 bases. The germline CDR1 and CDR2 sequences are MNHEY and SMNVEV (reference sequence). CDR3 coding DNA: TGTGCCAGCAGCCCTGAGCTAGCGGTGGCTGTGAATGAGCAGTTCTTC. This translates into CASSPELAVAVNEQFF.

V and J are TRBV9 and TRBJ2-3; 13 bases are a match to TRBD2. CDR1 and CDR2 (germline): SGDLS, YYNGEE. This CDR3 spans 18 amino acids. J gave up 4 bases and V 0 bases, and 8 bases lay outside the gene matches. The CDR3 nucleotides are TGTGCCAGCAGCGTAGGGACTAGCGGGAGTATTGGCTCAGATACGCAGTATTTT. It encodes CASSVGTSGSIGSDTQYF.

The chain's CDR3 is CASSLPSGRAIDEQFF. DNA of the CDR3: TGTGCCAGCAGTTTACCTAGCGGGAGGGCCATCGATGAGCAGTTCTTC. The chain is built from TRBV27 and TRBJ2-1; 12 bases align to TRBD2. The V gene's germline CDR1 is MNHEY and CDR2 SMNVEV (reference sequence). Trimming cost V 2 bases and J 8 bases; bases outside gene matches: 7. The CDR3 length is 16 residues.